One and the same sample provided the 25 T cell receptor beta chains below, sequenced in a study of beta chain features in type 1 diabetes. Study-level findings and limits: All four CD4+ subsets from Type 1 diabetes patients carried moderately but significantly shorter TCRB CDR3s.

As every portion of the isolated RNA was reverse transcribed, the sequencing read expressed TCRB transcripts. TCRdb's copy holds only in-frame clones and misses some; the assay was immunoSEQ multiplex PCR. The table includes 200,000 to 250,000 clones, more than 15% detected once. Their target antigens are unknown. Material for sequencing was naive CD4+ T cells from blood. These receptors originate from a man aged 25 to 45 with type 1 diabetes.

This clone showed up just a few times. The CDR3 spells CSVRAGDNNNEQFF. The CDR3 DNA reads TGCAGCGTTAGAGCGGGAGACAACAACAATGAGCAGTTCTTC. V usage is TRBV29-1 and J usage is TRBJ2-1, with 8 positions matching TRBD2. The CDR3 runs to 14 residues. V lost 5 bases and J lost 5; bases outside the gene matches: 8. CDR1 is SQVTM and CDR2 is ANQGSEA in the germline V gene.

This clone has only a few counts. The V and J genes are TRBV7-9 and TRBJ2-3; D is perhaps TRBD1 (5 bases). The CDR3 is 16 residues long. Germline lookup yields CDR1 SEHNR and CDR2 FQNEAQ (reference sequence). With 5 bases removed from V and 0 bases from J, the gap between germline ends came to 15 bases. The CDR3 DNA reads TGTGCCAGCAGCGCTCCCAGGGCCGCTAGCACAGATACGCAGTATTTT. Encoded protein: CASSAPRAASTDTQYF.

There are a few counts of this clone. V gene TRBV4-1 combines with J gene TRBJ1-4; D is unclear. The CDR3 spans 14 residues. From germline, CDR1 is MGHRA and CDR2 YSYEKL. Trimming shortened V by 5 bases and J by 5 bases, and 12 bases separated the two germline ends. Here the CDR3 DNA reads TGCGCCAGCAGCTCCAATGAATCGAATGAAAAACTGTTTTTT. It specifies CASSSNESNEKLFF.

The V and J genes are TRBV29-1 and TRBJ1-1; D call uncertain. This CDR3 region has 13 residues. V dropped 6 bases and J dropped 0 bases, with 11 bases sitting between them. The germline gives CDR1 SQVTM, CDR2 ANQGSEA. The CDR3 region is CSVVPGLNTEAFF. CDR3 sequence (DNA): TGCAGCGTCGTACCAGGTTTGAACACTGAAGCTTTCTTT. Full variable domain (rest looked up from reference TRBV29-1 and TRBJ1-1): SAVISQKPSRDICQRGTSLTIQCQVDSQVTMMFWYRQQPGQSLTLIATANQGSEATYESGFVIDKFPISRPNLTFSTLTVSNMSPEDSSIYLCSVVPGLNTEAFFGQGTRLTVV.

The V and J genes are TRBV10-3 and TRBJ2-3; TRBD2 matches at 10 bases. This CDR3 has 15 amino acids. The germline V gene encodes CDR1 ENHRY and CDR2 SYGVKD. Unmatched junction bases numbered 5, after V lost 6 bases and J lost 2 bases. CDR3 region: CAISPLAGNTDTQYF. The CDR3 DNA reads as TGTGCCATCAGCCCACTAGCGGGAAACACAGATACGCAGTATTTT.

The chain combines TRBV2 with TRBJ2-2; 8 bases are a match to TRBD2. CDR1 is SNHLY and CDR2 is FYNNEI in the germline V gene. J was trimmed by 4 bases and V by 3 bases; bases with no gene match: 4. This CDR3 has 15 residues. The CDR3 DNA sequence: TGTGCCAGCAGTGATGCGCTAGCGGGCACCGGGGAGCTGTTTTTT. Translating gives CASSDALAGTGELFF.

The J gene is TRBJ2-1, the V gene TRBV28; TRBD1 might be the D (6 bases). The CDR3 spans 14 residues. Germline lookup yields CDR1 MDHEN and CDR2 SYDVKM. With 7 bases removed from V and 7 bases from J, the gap between germline ends came to 17 bases. CDR3: CASTTPADRNEQFF. CDR3 coding DNA: TGTGCCAGCACCACACCCGCCGACAGGAATGAGCAGTTCTTC.

The rearrangement links TRBV5-4 to TRBJ2-1, with D maybe TRBD2 (6 bases). V lost 4 bases and J lost 0, with 17 bases in between. This CDR3 comprises 17 residues. In germline, CDR1 is SGHNT, CDR2 YYREEE (reference sequence). CDR3 sequence (DNA): TGTGCCAGCAGCAAGGACGGGACTTCGAGCTCCTACAATGAGCAGTTCTTC. Translated, it gives CASSKDGTSSSYNEQFF.

The table lists this clone with a few counts. The gene calls are TRBV30 and TRBJ1-5; no clear D. The germline V and J ends were trimmed by 3 bases and 3 bases, with 9 bases remaining between them. CDR3 length equals 13 residues. Germline-derived CDR1 and CDR2 are GTSNPN and SVGIG (reference sequence). CDR3 nucleotide sequence: TGTGCCTGGAGAAACAGCCTCAATCAGCCCCAGCATTTT. Encoded protein: CAWRNSLNQPQHF.

This clone was observed a handful of times. The chain links TRBV29-1 to TRBJ2-3, with D tentatively TRBD1 (6 bases). Trimming shortened V by 8 bases and J by 1 base, and 10 bases separated the two germline ends. Germline values: CDR1 SQVTM, CDR2 ANQGSEA. The CDR3 loop spans 12 amino acids. CDR3 in amino acids: CSWGQRTDTQYF. CDR3 nucleotide sequence: TGCAGCTGGGGGCAGCGCACAGATACGCAGTATTTT.

This clone has a handful of counts. V gene TRBV15 combines with J gene TRBJ2-1; tentative D call: TRBD1 (8 bases). CDR3 length equals 16 residues. Trimming removed 4 bases at V and 9 bases at J, with 22 bases between. CDR1 and CDR2 from the germline V gene are LNHNV and YYDKDF (reference sequence). In DNA form, the CDR3 reads TGTGCCACCAGCATCCGCCGAGGACAGGGCGGGAGTGAGCAGTTCTTC. Translating gives CATSIRRGQGGSEQFF.

This clone was detected only a few times. This sequence joins TRBV30 and TRBJ2-7; 9 bases are a match to TRBD2. The germline gives CDR1 GTSNPN, CDR2 SVGIG (reference sequence). J gave up 2 bases and V 4 bases, and 3 bases lay outside the gene matches. This CDR3 is built from 13 residues. CDR3 loop: CAWTSGNPYEQYF. The DNA for the CDR3 is TGTGCCTGGACTAGCGGGAATCCCTACGAGCAGTACTTC.

There are a few counts of this clone. J is TRBJ2-5 and V is TRBV14; TRBD2 might be the D (6 bases). Germline values: CDR1 SGHDN, CDR2 FVKESK. Trimming pared 4 bases from V and 2 bases from J, leaving 11 bases between. The CDR3 spans 14 residues. Here the CDR3 DNA reads TGTGCCAGCAGCCCTTCTAGCGCACAAGAGACCCAGTACTTC. Protein sequence: CASSPSSAQETQYF.

Only one count was recorded for this clone. As DNA, the CDR3 is TGCGCCAGCAGCTTGCCAGGGGCGGGAGTCTACGAGCAGTACTTC. It yields the protein CASSLPGAGVYEQYF. The chain couples TRBV5-1 to TRBJ2-7; D might be TRBD2 (7 bases). Germline V gene data show CDR1 as SGHRS and CDR2 as YFSETQ. This CDR3 has 15 amino acids. V dropped 1 base and J dropped 3 bases, with 14 bases sitting between them.

The chain carries TRBV7-8 and TRBJ2-7; 8 bases fit TRBD2. Per germline, CDR1 SGHVS and CDR2 FQNEAQ. CDR3 length equals 16 residues. V was clipped by 2 bases and J by 2 bases; unmatched bases: 8. Written as DNA, the CDR3 is TGTGCCAGCAGCTTATTGAGCGGGAGCCCTACCTACGAGCAGTACTTC. Its protein is CASSLLSGSPTYEQYF.

CDR3 loop: CASSQDGRTDTQYF. Here the CDR3 DNA reads TGCGCCAGCAGCCAAGATGGACGCACAGATACGCAGTATTTT. The rearrangement joins TRBV4-1 to TRBJ2-3; no definite D call. The CDR3 spans 14 residues. Germline CDR1 reads MGHRA; CDR2 reads YSYEKL. The germline V and J ends were trimmed by 0 bases and 1 base, with 5 bases remaining between them.

This chain joins TRBV19 and TRBJ2-7; 7 bases match TRBD2. Losses at the gene ends were 1 base for V and 3 bases for J; bases not matched to a gene: 6. The CDR3 extends over 15 amino acids. In germline, CDR1 is LNHDA, CDR2 SQIVND (reference sequence). The CDR3: CASSIVGGGSYEQYF. The CDR3 DNA follows: TGTGCCAGTAGTATAGTGGGCGGCGGGAGCTACGAGCAGTACTTC.

This chain uses TRBV14 with TRBJ2-1; possible D gene TRBD2, 6 bases. V was shortened by 0 bases and J by 14 bases, with 11 bases between the two germline ends. Germline CDR1 and CDR2: SGHDN and FVKESK. The CDR3 consists of 12 residues. CDR3 loop: CASSQDDGLKFF. In nucleotides, the CDR3 is TGTGCCAGCAGCCAAGATGATGGACTAAAGTTCTTC.

This clone was found a few times. The chain recombines TRBV23-1 with TRBJ2-5; no reliable D call. TRBV23-1 is classed as an ORF, of uncertain function. The CDR3 runs 11 residues. V was cut by 6 bases and J by 1 base, with 3 bases left in between. The CDR3 nucleotides read TGCGCCAGCAGGTCCCAAGAGACCCAGTACTTC. Translated, it gives CASRSQETQYF.

The chain joins TRBV29-1 to TRBJ2-7, with D maybe TRBD1 (6 bases). The CDR3 totals 13 residues. From germline, CDR1 is SQVTM and CDR2 ANQGSEA. V shed 5 bases and J shed 4 bases, with 15 bases lying between them. CDR3 coding DNA: TGCAGCGTTCAGACACAGGGTTGGTACGAGCAGTACTTC. Its protein is CSVQTQGWYEQYF.

In its sample, this clone was seen a few times. The chain couples TRBV5-1 to TRBJ2-4; tentatively, D is TRBD1 (5 bases). The length of the CDR3 is 13 residues. Trimming removed 1 base from V and 7 bases from J, with 9 bases in between. Germline V gives CDR1 SGHRS, CDR2 YFSETQ. The chain's CDR3 is CASSLTTENIQYF. The CDR3 region has the DNA TGCGCCAGCAGCTTGACGACAGAGAACATTCAGTACTTC.

The chain combines TRBV2 with TRBJ2-3; 7 bases are shared with TRBD2. CDR1 and CDR2 (germline): SNHLY, FYNNEI. The CDR3 is 13 residues long. V lost 5 bases to trimming and J lost 6 bases; unmatched junction nucleotides: 5. The CDR3 is CASSYREADTQYF. Written as DNA, the CDR3 is TGTGCCAGCAGTTACCGGGAGGCCGATACGCAGTATTTT.

This clone was seen more than once but under ten times. The gene calls are TRBV27 and TRBJ2-7; TRBD2 matches at 7 bases. This CDR3 contains 15 residues. Germline V gives CDR1 MNHEY, CDR2 SMNVEV (reference sequence). V trimming: 6 bases; J trimming: 0 bases; junction bases outside the gene matches: 8. The DNA for the CDR3 is TGTGCCAGCAGCAAACTGGCTAGCGGCTCCTACGAGCAGTACTTC. Protein sequence: CASSKLASGSYEQYF.

This clone turned up a few times. The rearrangement joins TRBV30 to TRBJ1-5; D is unclear. The V and J ends lost 0 bases and 2 bases respectively, with 11 bases between them. The CDR3 runs to 15 residues. CDR1 and CDR2 from the germline V gene are GTSNPN and SVGIG (reference sequence). CDR3 protein: CAWSVSSAGNQPQHF. CDR3 in DNA: TGTGCCTGGAGTGTATCCTCGGCAGGCAATCAGCCCCAGCATTTT.

This chain uses TRBV23-1 with TRBJ2-2, with D hard to call. TRBV23-1 is designated an ORF whose function remains uncertain. The CDR3 has 15 amino acids. The germline V and J ends were trimmed by 0 bases and 3 bases, with 8 bases remaining between them. CDR3 protein: CASSQSPTDTGELFF. The CDR3 DNA is TGCGCCAGCAGTCAATCCCCTACTGACACCGGGGAGCTGTTTTTT.